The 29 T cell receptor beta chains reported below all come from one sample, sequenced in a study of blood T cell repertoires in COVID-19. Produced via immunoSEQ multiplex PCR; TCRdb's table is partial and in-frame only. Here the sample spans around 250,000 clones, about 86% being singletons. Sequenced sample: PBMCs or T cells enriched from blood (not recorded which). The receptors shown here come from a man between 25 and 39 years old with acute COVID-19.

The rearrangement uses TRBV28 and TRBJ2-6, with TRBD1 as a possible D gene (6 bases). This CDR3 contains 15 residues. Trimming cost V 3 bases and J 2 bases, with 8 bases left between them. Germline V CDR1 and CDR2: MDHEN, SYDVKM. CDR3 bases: TGTGCCAGCAGTTTTTCAGGGGCTGGGGCCAACGTCCTGACTTTC. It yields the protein CASSFSGAGANVLTF.

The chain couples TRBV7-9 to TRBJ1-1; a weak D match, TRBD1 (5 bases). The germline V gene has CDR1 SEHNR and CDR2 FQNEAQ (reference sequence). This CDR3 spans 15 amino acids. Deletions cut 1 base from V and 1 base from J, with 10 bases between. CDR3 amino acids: CASSLDDRKNTEAFF. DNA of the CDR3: TGTGCCAGCAGCTTAGATGACAGAAAGAACACTGAAGCTTTCTTT.

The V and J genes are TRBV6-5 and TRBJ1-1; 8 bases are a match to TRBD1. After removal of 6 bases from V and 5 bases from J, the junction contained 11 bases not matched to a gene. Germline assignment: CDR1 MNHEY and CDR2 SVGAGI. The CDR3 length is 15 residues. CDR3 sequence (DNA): TGTGCCAGCAGACCACCCGGACAGGGAGGTACTGAAGCTTTCTTT. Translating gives CASRPPGQGGTEAFF.

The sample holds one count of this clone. In DNA form, the CDR3 reads TGTGCCAGCAGTTACTCTATCCAGGGTCCCTGGGATGGCTACACCTTC. This gives the protein CASSYSIQGPWDGYTF. The J gene is TRBJ1-2, the V gene TRBV6-5, with D maybe TRBD1 (5 bases). The length of the CDR3 is 16 residues. Germline CDR1 is MNHEY and CDR2 is SVGAGI. Trimming cost V 0 bases and J 6 bases, with 17 bases left between them.

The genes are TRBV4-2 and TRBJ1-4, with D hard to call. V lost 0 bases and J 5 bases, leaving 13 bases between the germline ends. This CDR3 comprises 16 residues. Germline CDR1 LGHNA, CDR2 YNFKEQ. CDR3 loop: CASSQDTAGMNEKLFF. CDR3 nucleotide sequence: TGTGCCAGCAGCCAAGATACGGCGGGTATGAATGAAAAACTGTTTTTT.

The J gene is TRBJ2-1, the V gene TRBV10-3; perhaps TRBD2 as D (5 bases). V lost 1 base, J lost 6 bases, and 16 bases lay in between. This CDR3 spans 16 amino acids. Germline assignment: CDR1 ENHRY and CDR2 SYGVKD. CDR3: CAISEYVVGTSNEQFF. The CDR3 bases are TGTGCCATCAGTGAGTACGTAGTTGGTACTAGCAATGAGCAGTTCTTC.

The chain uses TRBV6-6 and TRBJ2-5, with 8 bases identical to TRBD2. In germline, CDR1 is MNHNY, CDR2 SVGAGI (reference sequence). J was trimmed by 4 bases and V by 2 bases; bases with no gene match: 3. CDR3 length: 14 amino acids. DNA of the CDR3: TGTGCCAGCAGTTACGGTGCGGGGGGAGAGACCCAGTACTTC. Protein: CASSYGAGGETQYF.

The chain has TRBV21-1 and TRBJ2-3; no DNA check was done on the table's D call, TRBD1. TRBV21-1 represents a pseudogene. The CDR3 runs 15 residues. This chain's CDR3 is CASSPPRVPIPAQYF. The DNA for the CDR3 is TGTGCCAGCAGCCCGCCCAGGGTCCCTATCCCAGCGCAGTATTTT.

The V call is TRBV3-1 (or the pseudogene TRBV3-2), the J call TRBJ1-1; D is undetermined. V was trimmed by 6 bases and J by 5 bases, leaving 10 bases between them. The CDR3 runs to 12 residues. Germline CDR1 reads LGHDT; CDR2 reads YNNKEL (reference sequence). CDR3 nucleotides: TGTGCCAGCAGTCTGGGGAGGACTGAAGCTTTCTTT. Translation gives CASSLGRTEAFF.

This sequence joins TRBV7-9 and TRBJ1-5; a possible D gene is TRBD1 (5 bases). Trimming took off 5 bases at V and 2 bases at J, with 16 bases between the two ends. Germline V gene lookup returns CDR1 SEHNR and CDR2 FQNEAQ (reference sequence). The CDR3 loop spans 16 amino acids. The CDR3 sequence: CASSPSEGAGNQPQHF. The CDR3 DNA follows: TGTGCCAGCAGCCCCTCCGAAGGGGCGGGCAATCAGCCCCAGCATTTT.

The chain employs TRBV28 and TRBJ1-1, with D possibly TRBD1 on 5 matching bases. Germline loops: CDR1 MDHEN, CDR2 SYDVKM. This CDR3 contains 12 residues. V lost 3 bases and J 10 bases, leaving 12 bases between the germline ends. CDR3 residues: CASSFVGGGAFF. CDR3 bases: TGTGCCAGCAGTTTTGTTGGGGGAGGAGCTTTCTTT. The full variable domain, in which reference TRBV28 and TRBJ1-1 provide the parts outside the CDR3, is DVKVTQSSRYLVKRTGEKVFLECVQDMDHENMFWYRQDPGLGLRLIYFSYDVKMKEKGDIPEGYSVSREKKERFSLILESASTNQTSMYLCASSFVGGGAFFGQGTRLTVV.

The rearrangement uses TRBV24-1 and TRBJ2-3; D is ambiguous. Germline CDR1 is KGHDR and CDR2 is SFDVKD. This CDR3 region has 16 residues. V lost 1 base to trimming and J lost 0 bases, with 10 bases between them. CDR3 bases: TGTGCCACCAGTGATTTCGGCGGAGCTAGCACAGATACGCAGTATTTT. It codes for CATSDFGGASTDTQYF.

In nucleotides, the CDR3 is TGTGCCAGCAGCCCGGGGGGCCTAGGTTCCTACGAGCAGTACGTC. Residues: CASSPGGLGSYEQYV. The chain uses TRBV7-6 and TRBJ2-7, with a tentative D call TRBD2 (7 bases). This CDR3 region has 15 residues. Trimming shortened V by 5 bases and J by 1 base, and 15 bases separated the two germline ends. Germline CDR1 SGHVS, CDR2 FNYEAQ.

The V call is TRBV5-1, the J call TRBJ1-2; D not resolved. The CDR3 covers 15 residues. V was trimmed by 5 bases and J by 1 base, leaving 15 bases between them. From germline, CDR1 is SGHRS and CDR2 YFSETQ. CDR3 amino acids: CASRPAESLNYGYTF. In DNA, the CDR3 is TGCGCCAGCAGGCCGGCGGAGTCACTTAACTATGGCTACACCTTC. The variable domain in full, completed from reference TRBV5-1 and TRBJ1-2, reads KAGVTQTPRYLIKTRGQQVTLSCSPISGHRSVSWYQQTPGQGLQFLFEYFSETQRNKGNFPGRFSGRQFSNSRSEMNVSTLELGDSALYLCASRPAESLNYGYTFGSGTRLTVV.

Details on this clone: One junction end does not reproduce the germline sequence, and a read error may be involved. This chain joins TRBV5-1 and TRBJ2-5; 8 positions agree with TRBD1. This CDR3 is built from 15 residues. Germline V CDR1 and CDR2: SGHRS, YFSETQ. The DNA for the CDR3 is TGTGCCAGCAGCTCCAGGGGGCATAGGCAAGAGACCCAGTACTTC. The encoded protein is CASSSRGHRQETQYF.

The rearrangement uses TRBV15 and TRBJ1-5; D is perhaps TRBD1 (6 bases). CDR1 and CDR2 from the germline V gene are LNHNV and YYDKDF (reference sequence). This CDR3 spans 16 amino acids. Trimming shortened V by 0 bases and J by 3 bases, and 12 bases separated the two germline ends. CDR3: CATSRDIAGVNQPQHF. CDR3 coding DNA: TGTGCCACCAGCAGAGATATTGCAGGGGTCAATCAGCCCCAGCATTTT.

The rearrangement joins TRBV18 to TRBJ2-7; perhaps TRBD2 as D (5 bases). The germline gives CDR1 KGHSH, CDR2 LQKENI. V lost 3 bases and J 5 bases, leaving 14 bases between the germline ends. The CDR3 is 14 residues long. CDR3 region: CASSPQGGRNEQYV. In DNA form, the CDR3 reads TGTGCCAGCTCACCTCAAGGAGGCAGGAACGAGCAGTACGTC.

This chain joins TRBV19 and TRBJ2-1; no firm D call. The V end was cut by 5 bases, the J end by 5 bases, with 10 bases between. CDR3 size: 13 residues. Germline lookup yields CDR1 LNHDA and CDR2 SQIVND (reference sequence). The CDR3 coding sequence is TGTGCCAGTAGTCCCATGGCCGACAATGAGCAGTTCTTC. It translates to CASSPMADNEQFF.

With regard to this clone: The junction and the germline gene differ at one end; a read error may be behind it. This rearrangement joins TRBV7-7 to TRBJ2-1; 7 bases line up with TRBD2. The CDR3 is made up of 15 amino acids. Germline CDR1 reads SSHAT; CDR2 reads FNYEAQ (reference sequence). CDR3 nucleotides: TGTGCTAGCAGTCTATACCCGGGACTAATGGAAGAGCAGTTCTTC. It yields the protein CASSLYPGLMEEQFF.

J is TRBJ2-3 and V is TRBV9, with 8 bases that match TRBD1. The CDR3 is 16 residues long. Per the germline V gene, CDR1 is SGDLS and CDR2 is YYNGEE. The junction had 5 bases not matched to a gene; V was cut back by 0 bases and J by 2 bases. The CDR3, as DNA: TGTGCCAGCAGCGTAGGAGACAGGGGCGACACAGATACGCAGTATTTT. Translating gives CASSVGDRGDTDTQYF.

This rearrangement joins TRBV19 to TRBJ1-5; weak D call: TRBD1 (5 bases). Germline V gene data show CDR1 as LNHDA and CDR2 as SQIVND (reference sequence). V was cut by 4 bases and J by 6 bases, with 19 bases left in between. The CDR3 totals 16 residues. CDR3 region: CASSRPGRGTSQPQHF. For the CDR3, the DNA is TGTGCCAGTAGTAGACCGGGACGCGGGACGAGTCAGCCCCAGCATTTT. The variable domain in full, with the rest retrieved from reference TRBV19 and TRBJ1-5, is DGGITQSPKYLFRKEGQNVTLSCEQNLNHDAMYWYRQDPGQGLRLIYYSQIVNDFQKGDIAEGYSVSREKKESFPLTVTSAQKNPTAFYLCASSRPGRGTSQPQHFGDGTRLSIL.

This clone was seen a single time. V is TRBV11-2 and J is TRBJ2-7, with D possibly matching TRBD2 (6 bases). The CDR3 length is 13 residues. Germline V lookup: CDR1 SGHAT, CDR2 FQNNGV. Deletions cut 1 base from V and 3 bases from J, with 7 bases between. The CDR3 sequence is CASSLVGGYEQYV. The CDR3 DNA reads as TGTGCCAGCAGCTTAGTGGGGGGCTACGAGCAGTACGTC.

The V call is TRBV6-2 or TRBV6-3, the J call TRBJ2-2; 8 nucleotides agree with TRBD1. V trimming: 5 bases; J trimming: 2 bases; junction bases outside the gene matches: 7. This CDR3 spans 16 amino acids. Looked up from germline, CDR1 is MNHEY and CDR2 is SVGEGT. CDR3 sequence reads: CASSQIQGANTGELFF. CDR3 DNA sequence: TGTGCCAGCAGTCAAATCCAGGGGGCAAACACCGGGGAGCTGTTTTTT.

The CDR3 DNA sequence: TGCAGCGTTGAAGGTCAGGGCCTTTTCACAGATACGCAGTATTTT. Its protein product is CSVEGQGLFTDTQYF. V is TRBV29-1 and J is TRBJ2-3; weak D call: TRBD1 (5 bases). Looked up from germline, CDR1 is SQVTM and CDR2 is ANQGSEA. Trimming stripped 1 base from V and 2 bases from J, with 13 bases between. The CDR3 is made up of 15 amino acids.

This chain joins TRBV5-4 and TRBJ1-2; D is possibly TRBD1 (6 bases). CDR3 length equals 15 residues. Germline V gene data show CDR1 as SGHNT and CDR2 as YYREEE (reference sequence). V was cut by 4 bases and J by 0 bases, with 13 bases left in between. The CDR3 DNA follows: TGTGCCAGCAGCACCGCACAGGGATCTAACTATGGCTACACCTTC. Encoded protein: CASSTAQGSNYGYTF.

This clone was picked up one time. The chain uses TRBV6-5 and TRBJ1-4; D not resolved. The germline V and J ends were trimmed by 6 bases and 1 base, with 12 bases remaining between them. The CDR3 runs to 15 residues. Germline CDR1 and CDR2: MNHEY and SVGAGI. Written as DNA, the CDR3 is TGTGCCAGCAGCCCCCCGACGGGAACTAATGAAAAACTGTTTTTT. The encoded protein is CASSPPTGTNEKLFF.

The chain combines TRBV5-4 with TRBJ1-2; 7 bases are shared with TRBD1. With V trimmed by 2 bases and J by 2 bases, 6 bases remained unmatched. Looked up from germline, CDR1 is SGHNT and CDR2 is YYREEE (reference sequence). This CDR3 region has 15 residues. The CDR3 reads CASSFQTTGNYGYTF. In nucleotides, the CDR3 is TGTGCCAGCAGCTTCCAAACGACAGGGAACTATGGCTACACCTTC.

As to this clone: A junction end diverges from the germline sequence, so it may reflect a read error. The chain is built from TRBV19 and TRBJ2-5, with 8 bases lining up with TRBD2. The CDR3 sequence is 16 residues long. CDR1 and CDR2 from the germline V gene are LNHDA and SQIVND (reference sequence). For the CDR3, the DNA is TGTGCCAGTAGTACGGCTGGGCGGGGGGTTCAAGGGACCCAGTACTTC. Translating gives CASSTAGRGVQGTQYF. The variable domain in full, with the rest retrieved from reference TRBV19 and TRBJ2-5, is DGGITQSPKYLFRKEGQNVTLSCEQNLNHDAMYWYRQDPGQGLRLIYYSQIVNDFQKGDIAEGYSVSREKKESFPLTVTSAQKNPTAFYLCASSTAGRGVQGTQYFGPGTRLLVL.

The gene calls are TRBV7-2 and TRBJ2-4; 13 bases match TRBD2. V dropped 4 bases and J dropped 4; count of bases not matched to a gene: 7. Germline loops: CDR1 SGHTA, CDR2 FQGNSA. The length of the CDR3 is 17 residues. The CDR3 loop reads CASSSTSGGWVKNIQYF. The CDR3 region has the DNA TGTGCCAGCAGCTCGACTAGCGGGGGGTGGGTAAAAAACATTCAGTACTTC.